These T cell receptor beta chains were read from a single sample in a study of blood T cell repertoires in COVID-19. Repertoires were generated with immunoSEQ multiplex PCR, while TCRdb's copy carries only in-frame clones and drops some. The sample records some 290,000 clones, approximately 91% being singletons. Sequenced sample: peripheral blood. Receptors were obtained from a woman aged 25 to 45 with COVID-19, enrolled during active disease. The CDR3 runs from the conserved cysteine through the conserved F or W. A D gene is named only where the DNA matches it firmly. Not all rows give a size; the values are once, few, many and, for expanded clones, a class.

D	size	V	J	length	CDR3	DNA
TRBD1	-	TRBV7-2	TRBJ2-1	14	CASGSGTGEVEQFF	TGTGCCAGCGGGTCCGGGACAGGGGAGGTTGAGCAGTTCTTC
TRBD2	-	TRBV7-9	TRBJ2-7	17	CATRPGLAGGPGGEQYF	TGTGCCACCCGACCGGGACTAGCGGGAGGGCCTGGTGGCGAGCAGTACTTC
-	few	TRBV28	TRBJ1-2	16	CASSLSEAGEWDGYTF	TGTGCCAGCAGTTTATCCGAGGCAGGGGAGTGGGATGGCTACACCTTC
-	-	TRBV11-2	TRBJ2-1	14	CASSYPPGSAEQFF	TGTGCCAGCAGCTACCCACCGGGAAGCGCTGAGCAGTTCTTC
-	-	TRBV10-2	TRBJ2-2	14	CASSDGGLGGELFF	TGCGCCAGCAGTGACGGGGGGCTTGGCGGGGAGCTGTTTTTT
TRBD1	-	TRBV25-1	TRBJ1-5	15	CASSETGEGNQPQHF	TGTGCCAGCAGTGAAACAGGGGAAGGCAATCAGCCCCAGCATTTT
-	once	TRBV29-1	TRBJ2-2	15	CSVREERRNTGELFF	TGCAGCGTTAGGGAGGAGCGGAGGAACACCGGGGAGCTGTTTTTT
-	-	TRBV15	TRBJ1-1	14	CATSSEQTNTEAFF	TGTGCCACCAGCAGTGAACAGACGAACACTGAAGCTTTCTTT
TRBD2	-	TRBV5-4	TRBJ2-7	16	CASSPMTSGGSYEQYF	TGTGCCAGCAGCCCAATGACTAGCGGGGGCTCCTACGAGCAGTACTTC
-	once	TRBV6-5	TRBJ1-1	13	CASKQALNTEAFF	TGTGCCTCCAAGCAGGCCTTGAACACTGAAGCTTTCTTT
-	-	TRBV7-9	TRBJ1-6	14	CASTESSYNSPLHF	TGTGCCAGCACAGAGAGCTCCTATAATTCACCCCTCCACTTT
TRBD2	-	TRBV6-5	TRBJ2-7	13	CASGLAGSYEQYF	TGTGCCAGTGGACTAGCGGGCTCCTACGAGCAGTACTTC
-	-	TRBV29-1	TRBJ2-7	14	CSVDGPEVSYEQYF	TGCAGCGTTGATGGGCCGGAGGTCTCCTACGAGCAGTACTTC
TRBD2	-	TRBV19	TRBJ2-7	13	CASSTREGYEQYF	TGTGCCAGTAGTACCCGGGAGGGCTACGAGCAGTACTTC
TRBD2	-	TRBV2	TRBJ2-7	15	CASSVTSGRGYEQYF	TGTGCCAGCAGTGTCACTAGCGGGAGAGGCTACGAGCAGTACTTC
-	-	TRBV30	TRBJ1-1	13	CALISRGITEAFF	TGTGCCTTAATCAGCCGGGGGATCACTGAAGCTTTCTTT
TRBD1	-	TRBV2	TRBJ1-1	16	CASSAFRQGMNTEAFF	TGTGCCAGCAGTGCCTTCCGACAGGGAATGAACACTGAAGCTTTCTTT
TRBD2	-	TRBV5-8	TRBJ2-7	17	CASSLALGGRADYEQYF	TGTGCCAGCAGCTTGGCCCTGGGAGGGCGGGCGGACTACGAGCAGTACTTC
-	-	TRBV28	TRBJ2-7	13	CASSFGRDYEQYF	TGTGCCAGCAGTTTTGGGAGAGACTACGAGCAGTACTTC
TRBD1	-	TRBV19	TRBJ1-1	14	CASSLRQGNTEAFF	TGTGCCAGTAGTCTCCGACAGGGGAACACTGAAGCTTTCTTT
TRBD1	-	TRBV3-1/TRBV3-2	TRBJ1-1	17	CASSQPRTGGSNTEAFF	TGTGCCAGCAGTCAACCTCGGACAGGGGGTAGCAACACTGAAGCTTTCTTT
-	few	TRBV18	TRBJ1-1	16	CASSPQPLLRNTEAFF	TGTGCCAGCTCACCACAGCCCCTTCTTAGGAACACTGAAGCTTTCTTT
TRBD2	-	TRBV19	TRBJ2-2	15	CASRKLAANTGELFF	TGTGCCAGTAGGAAACTAGCGGCGAACACCGGGGAGCTGTTTTTT
-	few	TRBV5-1	TRBJ2-7	13	CASSYRESYEQYF	TGCGCCAGCAGCTACCGGGAATCCTACGAGCAGTACTTC
TRBD2	-	TRBV6-1	TRBJ2-7	15	CASSEGLAGAYEQYF	TGTGCCAGCAGTGAGGGCCTAGCGGGAGCCTACGAGCAGTACTTC
-	-	TRBV21-1	TRBJ2-3	14	CASSKALETDTQYF	TGTGCCAGCAGCAAAGCACTAGAAACAGATACGCAGTATTTT
TRBD2	-	TRBV2	TRBJ2-2	14	CASREAGERRELFF	TGTGCCAGCAGGGAAGCGGGAGAGAGAAGGGAGCTGTTTTTT
-	-	TRBV25-1	TRBJ2-1	15	CASSYPEHSYNEQFF	TGTGCCAGCAGCTACCCGGAGCACTCCTACAATGAGCAGTTCTTC
-	-	TRBV27	TRBJ2-3	15	CASSLIPRRADTQYF	TGTGCCAGCAGTTTAATCCCTCGACGGGCAGATACGCAGTATTTT
TRBD1	-	TRBV2	TRBJ1-1	13	CASRRTGLTEAFF	TGTGCCAGCAGGCGGACAGGGCTGACTGAAGCTTTCTTT
-	-	TRBV9	TRBJ1-3	14	CASSVAGSGNTIYF	TGTGCCAGCAGCGTAGCGGGTTCTGGAAACACCATATATTTT
-	-	TRBV27	TRBJ2-5	14	CASSFRRGAETQYF	TGTGCCAGCAGTTTCCGCAGGGGGGCAGAGACCCAGTACTTC
-	-	TRBV9	TRBJ2-5	14	CASSASDTAETQYF	TGTGCCAGCAGCGCGTCGGACACGGCCGAGACCCAGTACTTC
TRBD1	once	TRBV28	TRBJ2-6	18	CASSRPGTGGPGANVLTF	TGTGCCAGCAGTCGGCCCGGGACAGGGGGACCTGGGGCCAACGTCCTGACTTTC
TRBD2	-	TRBV6-5	TRBJ2-1	13	CASSYSGYNEQFF	TGTGCCAGCAGTTATAGCGGGTACAATGAGCAGTTCTTC
-	-	TRBV7-7	TRBJ2-7	15	CASSLAAGTSYEQYF	TGTGCTAGCAGCTTAGCGGCGGGGACTTCCTACGAGCAGTACTTC
TRBD2	few	TRBV5-4	TRBJ2-1	15	CASSLSGSSYNEQFF	TGTGCCAGCAGCCTTAGCGGGAGCTCCTACAATGAGCAGTTCTTC
TRBD2	-	TRBV5-4	TRBJ2-1	16	CASSWASGRARNEQFF	TGTGCCAGCAGCTGGGCTAGCGGGAGGGCAAGGAATGAGCAGTTCTTC
-	-	TRBV12-3/TRBV12-4	TRBJ1-2	13	CASSVGVYGGYTF	TGTGCCAGCAGCGTAGGGGTATACGGTGGCTACACCTTC
TRBD1	-	TRBV19	TRBJ2-1	22	CASTPLWDRGLVTSSSYNEQFF	TGTGCCAGTACCCCTCTTTGGGACAGGGGGCTTGTAACGTCAAGCTCCTACAATGAGCAGTTCTTC
-	-	TRBV28	TRBJ1-6	14	CATFSSSYNSPLHF	TGTGCCACTTTCTCCAGCTCCTATAATTCACCCCTCCACTTT
TRBD1	-	TRBV10-3	TRBJ2-3	15	CAISFQGAGADTQYF	TGTGCCATCAGTTTTCAGGGGGCCGGGGCAGATACGCAGTATTTT
-	-	TRBV4-1	TRBJ2-2	16	CASSQEVGMNTGELFF	TGCGCCAGCAGCCAAGAGGTCGGGATGAACACCGGGGAGCTGTTTTTT
TRBD2	-	TRBV11-3	TRBJ2-7	16	CASSPGGAGVDDEQYF	TGTGCCAGCAGTCCCGGGGGGGCGGGAGTGGACGACGAGCAGTACTTC
-	-	TRBV24-1	TRBJ1-2	14	CATSDLRRDYGYTF	TGTGCCACCAGTGATTTGAGGAGGGACTATGGCTACACCTTC
TRBD2	-	TRBV24-1	TRBJ2-1	16	CATSDLSSGRAGEQFF	TGTGCCACCAGTGATTTGTCTAGCGGGAGGGCGGGTGAGCAGTTCTTC
TRBD2	-	TRBV11-2	TRBJ2-3	15	CASTPGLADTDTQYF	TGTGCCAGCACCCCTGGACTAGCGGACACAGATACGCAGTATTTT
-	-	TRBV9	TRBJ2-7	13	CASSVGSSYEQYF	TGTGCCAGCAGCGTTGGGAGCTCCTACGAGCAGTACTTC
-	-	TRBV29-1	TRBJ1-2	13	CSVGLGAGRGYTF	TGCAGCGTTGGGCTAGGGGCGGGACGAGGCTACACCTTC
-	-	TRBV6-5	TRBJ2-1	14	CASRGGISYNEQFF	TGTGCCAGCAGGGGCGGGATCTCCTACAATGAGCAGTTCTTC
TRBD1	-	TRBV29-1	TRBJ1-2	13	CSVEPGTGSGYTF	TGCAGCGTTGAACCCGGGACAGGGAGCGGCTACACCTTC
-	-	TRBV12-3/TRBV12-4	TRBJ2-7	13	CASSFRSPPQQYF	TGTGCCAGCAGTTTTCGCAGTCCCCCCCAGCAGTACTTC
TRBD1	once	TRBV9	TRBJ2-7	13	CASSGQGTYEQYF	TGTGCCAGCAGCGGACAGGGGACCTACGAGCAGTACTTC